The 11 T cell receptor beta chains below all came from one sample that was sequenced in a study of shared clonotypes between healthy human individuals (dated by TCRdb to 2019 to 2021). CD8 naive samples were obtained by positive selection for CCR7 among CD45RO-negative cells, yielding a CD45RA+CCR7+ population from which TemRA cells were excluded. Library prep was done by the immunoSEQ multiplex PCR assay. Not all clones reach the TCRdb copy of this immuneACCESS table, which keeps in-frame sequences only. Checked studies attribute under half of the gap to unresolved V genes and leave the rest unexplained. The sample profile shows about 580,000 clones; roughly 98% of them were found once. Less than 0.35% of the sample is in the top ten clones. The sequencing sample was made of naive CD8+ T cells sorted from blood. Interpreted using the paper, the cell subset or site label stands for: CD45RA+CCR7+. The receptor set was obtained from a man aged 30-40 years in good health.

The chain has TRBV11-2 and TRBJ2-1, with 7 nucleotides matching TRBD1. This CDR3 comprises 16 residues. Germline V gene data show CDR1 as SGHAT and CDR2 as FQNNGV. V trimming: 1 base; J trimming: 2 bases; junction bases outside the gene matches: 5. The CDR3 DNA reads TGTGCCAGCAGCTTAGGACGGACAGGTACCTACAATGAGCAGTTCTTC. Protein product: CASSLGRTGTYNEQFF.

The chain is built from TRBV6-1 and TRBJ1-3, with D unresolved. CDR3 length: 15 amino acids. V was shortened by 1 base and J by 0 bases, with 7 bases between the two germline ends. Germline-derived CDR1 and CDR2 are MNHNS and SASEGT. The CDR3 sequence is CASSEDLNSGNTIYF. The CDR3 DNA reads TGTGCCAGCAGTGAAGACCTTAACTCTGGAAACACCATATATTTT.

V is TRBV18 and J is TRBJ2-7, with D perhaps being TRBD1 or TRBD2 (6 bases each). The germline V and J ends were trimmed by 6 bases and 1 base, with 19 bases remaining between them. The CDR3 runs to 16 residues. Germline V gene sequence: CDR1 KGHSH, CDR2 LQKENI. The CDR3 DNA follows: TGTGCCAGCTCCCCCTGGGGGGCAGGGTCATCCTACGAGCAGTACTTC. Translating it yields CASSPWGAGSSYEQYF.

The V gene is TRBV27, the J gene TRBJ2-7; D is ambiguous. CDR1 and CDR2 (germline): MNHEY, SMNVEV (reference sequence). The CDR3 has 14 residues. V lost 3 bases, J lost 3 bases, and 12 bases lay in between. The CDR3 bases are TGTGCCAGCAGTTTGGGCGGTACCAACTACGAGCAGTACTTC. Translated: CASSLGGTNYEQYF.

This clone occurred once. The chain carries TRBV5-1 and TRBJ2-2, with a tentative D call TRBD1 (6 bases). From germline, CDR1 is SGHRS and CDR2 YFSETQ. The CDR3 consists of 14 residues. V shed 0 bases and J shed 5 bases, with 8 bases lying between them. The CDR3 bases are TGCGCCAGCAGCTTGGGCCAGGGGACCGGGGAGCTGTTTTTT. Translated, it gives CASSLGQGTGELFF.

In its sample, this clone was seen once. CDR3: CASSAGMGPEGTGELFF. Written as DNA, the CDR3 is TGTGCCAGCTCAGCTGGGATGGGACCCGAGGGCACCGGGGAGCTGTTTTTT. The chain links TRBV18 to TRBJ2-2; tentatively, D is TRBD1 or TRBD2 (5 bases each). V lost 5 bases and J lost 4, with 20 bases in between. The CDR3 loop spans 17 amino acids. Germline CDR1 is KGHSH and CDR2 is LQKENI. The entire variable domain, with the rest obtained from reference TRBV18 and TRBJ2-2, is as follows: NAGVMQNPRHLVRRRGQEARLRCSPMKGHSHVYWYRQLPEEGLKFMVYLQKENIIDESGMPKERFSAEFPKEGPSILRIQQVVRGDSAAYFCASSAGMGPEGTGELFFGEGSRLTVL.

V gene TRBV29-1 combines with J gene TRBJ2-1, with TRBD2 identical over 10 bases. The CDR3 has 15 residues. V gave up 6 bases and J gave up 8 bases; unmatched junction bases: 13. CDR1 is SQVTM and CDR2 is ANQGSEA in the germline V gene. As DNA, the CDR3 is TGCAGCGTAGCGGGAGGGCTTCTCGGGACTGATGAGCAGTTCTTC. This encodes CSVAGGLLGTDEQFF.

This clone appeared once. This chain joins TRBV29-1 and TRBJ2-6; no definite D call. V shed 6 bases and J shed 0 bases, with 18 bases lying between them. The CDR3 length is 17 residues. Germline CDR1 SQVTM, CDR2 ANQGSEA. The CDR3 spells CSVLDPLIGSGANVLTF. CDR3 in DNA: TGCAGCGTCTTAGACCCCCTGATTGGCTCTGGGGCCAACGTCCTGACTTTC.

The rearrangement joins TRBV11-2 to TRBJ1-3; D not certain. The CDR3 spans 12 residues. The V gene lost 3 bases and the J gene lost 4 bases, with 4 bases spanning the gap. Germline V CDR1 and CDR2: SGHAT, FQNNGV. CDR3 protein: CASSFSGNTIYF. In DNA, the CDR3 is TGTGCCAGCAGCTTTTCCGGAAACACCATATATTTT.

The count of this clone is one. The rearrangement uses TRBV19 and TRBJ2-5; maybe TRBD2 (5 bases). The CDR3 is 21 residues long. CDR1 and CDR2 (germline): LNHDA, SQIVND (reference sequence). V was shortened by 4 bases and J by 1 base, with 31 bases between the two germline ends. Here the CDR3 reads CASSTEEPAGNTWPSQETQYF. CDR3 coding DNA: TGTGCCAGTAGTACCGAAGAGCCGGCGGGTAACACTTGGCCATCCCAAGAGACCCAGTACTTC.

A note on this clone: Other DNA sequences in this specimen translate into the identical CDR3. This chain links TRBV7-9 with TRBJ2-7, with D perhaps matching TRBD1 (6 bases). CDR3 length: 13 residues. The V end lost 4 bases, the J end lost 0 bases, and 7 bases lay between the germline ends. CDR1 is SEHNR, CDR2 FQNEAQ, per germline (reference sequence). In nucleotides, the CDR3 is TGTGCCAGCAGCTCAGGGGACTCCTACGAGCAGTACTTC. This sequence encodes CASSSGDSYEQYF.